This TCR beta chain was identified during a study of T cell changes during pregnancy in multiple sclerosis. V lost 7 bases, J lost 5 bases, and 7 bases stayed unmatched. The V gene's germline CDR1 is SGHTA and CDR2 FQGNSA. The CDR3 loop spans 13 amino acids. The method was immunoSEQ multiplex PCR; TCRdb's version includes in-frame clones alone and lacks a portion of them. Of 95,000 to 100,000 clones in the sample, 80% to 95% were seen once. The chain couples TRBV7-2 to TRBJ2-7, with 8 bases fitting TRBD1. Sequencing was performed on peripheral blood, taken in the second trimester of pregnancy. The receptor was isolated from a female donor with multiple sclerosis, enrolled in a pregnancy study. The CDR3 loop reads CASMQSGGHEQYF. The CDR3 coding sequence is TGTGCCAGCATGCAATCAGGGGGCCACGAGCAGTACTTC.